These T cell receptor beta chains were read from a single sample in a study of shared clonotypes between healthy human individuals. Profiled with immunoSEQ multiplex PCR; TCRdb holds only in-frame clones, not every one. The data contain 450,000 to 650,000 clones, 70% to 80% of them seen just once; the ten biggest clones take up more than 10%. The sample comprised PBMCs. The receptor source for this set is a woman aged 40 to 55 in good health. Some clones in this sample may be carry-over from other donors' samples. Both conserved end residues are part of each CDR3. D genes are given only for firm matches. Only some rows state a clone size, as once, few, many or a class for expanded clones.

TRBV9	TRBJ2-1	-	TRBD1	TGTGCCAGCAGCGTAGAAGGGGGACAGTACAATGAGCAGTTCTTC	CASSVEGGQYNEQFF
TRBV7-9	TRBJ1-1	-	-	TGTGCCAGCAGCTCAGACAGCCGGGGTCGGAACACTGAAGCTTTCTTT	CASSSDSRGRNTEAFF
TRBV28	TRBJ2-7	-	-	TGTGCCAGCGACCGACAAACCTACGAGCAGTACTTC	CASDRQTYEQYF
TRBV5-1	TRBJ1-1	-	-	TGCGCCAGCAGCTTGGAGAATAGGGGGACTGAAGCTTTCTTT	CASSLENRGTEAFF
TRBV5-1	TRBJ2-1	-	TRBD2	TGCGCCAGCAGCTTGGGGGGCCTAGCGGGTACATACAATGAGCAGTTCTTC	CASSLGGLAGTYNEQFF
TRBV19	TRBJ1-5	-	-	TGTGCCAGTAGTATTGAGCAGGCTGGCCAGCCCCAGCATTTT	CASSIEQAGQPQHF
TRBV7-2	TRBJ2-1	-	TRBD2	TGTGCCAGCAGCTTACCGGGACTATCCTACAATGAGCAGTTCTTC	CASSLPGLSYNEQFF
TRBV19	TRBJ1-2	-	-	TGTGCCAGTAGGGGCCGGGGACCCCACTATGGCTACACCTTC	CASRGRGPHYGYTF
TRBV25-1	TRBJ1-1	-	-	TGTGCCAGCAGTAGAAGGGACACTGAAGCTTTCTTT	CASSRRDTEAFF
TRBV6-6	TRBJ2-1	-	TRBD1	TGTGCCAGCAAAAGGACAGGAGAAGCCTACAATGAGCAGTTCTTC	CASKRTGEAYNEQFF
TRBV6-1	TRBJ2-7	-	-	TGTGCCAGCAGTGTCGGAAGCTCCTACGAGCAGTACTTC	CASSVGSSYEQYF
TRBV6-1	TRBJ2-5	-	-	TGTGCCAGCAGTGAGGAAGAGACCCAGTACTTC	CASSEEETQYF
TRBV21-1	TRBJ2-1	-	-	TGTGCCAGCAGCATACGACTAGCGGGGAACAATGAGCAGTTCTTC	CASSIRLAGNNEQFF
TRBV11-2	TRBJ1-3	-	-	TGTGCCAGCAGCTTAGAATACCAGGGTACGGGAAACACCATATATTTT	CASSLEYQGTGNTIYF
TRBV2	TRBJ2-7	-	-	TGTGCCAGCAGCCCTACCGGGACCTCCTACGAGCAGTACTTC	CASSPTGTSYEQYF
TRBV13	TRBJ2-6	-	-	TGTGCCAGCAGCCCACAGGTTGGGGCCAACGTCCTGACTTTC	CASSPQVGANVLTF
TRBV6-4	TRBJ2-6	-	-	TGTGCCAGCAGTGACTCATCAGGGGCTGGGGCCAACGTCCTGACTTTC	CASSDSSGAGANVLTF
TRBV2	TRBJ2-5	-	TRBD2	TGTGCCAGCAGTGCATTGCGGGAGGGGGGCGAGACCCAGTACTTC	CASSALREGGETQYF
TRBV19	TRBJ1-4	-	TRBD1	TGTGCCAGTAGTATGGGCAGGGGGAAGGAAAAACTGTTTTTT	CASSMGRGKEKLFF
TRBV5-4	TRBJ1-1	-	-	TGTGCCAGCAGCTTCCTTTCGCAGACTGGAACTGAAGCTTTCTTT	CASSFLSQTGTEAFF
TRBV7-9	TRBJ2-5	-	-	TGTGCCAGCAGCAGGGGGGAGACCCAGTACTTC	CASSRGETQYF
TRBV28	TRBJ2-7	few	-	TGTGCCAGCAGTTCCCCAGGGTTGGGTACCTACGAGCAGTACTTC	CASSSPGLGTYEQYF
TRBV7-9	TRBJ2-2	few	-	TGTGCCAGCCAGCGCGGGACCCAGAACACCGGGGAGCTGTTTTTT	CASQRGTQNTGELFF
TRBV4-3	TRBJ1-2	-	-	TGCGCCAGCAGCCAAGATAGGAGGGTCAGCGGCTACACCTTC	CASSQDRRVSGYTF
TRBV6-1	TRBJ2-1	-	-	TGTGCCAGCAGTGAATTTGGTGGGAGCTACAATGAGCAGTTCTTC	CASSEFGGSYNEQFF
TRBV5-1	TRBJ1-1	-	-	TGCGCCAGCAGCTTGGGGCAGGGGCTCATAGCTTTCTTT	CASSLGQGLIAFF
TRBV7-9	TRBJ1-1	-	-	TGTGCCAGCAGCTTATGGTTGAACACTGAAGCTTTCTTT	CASSLWLNTEAFF
TRBV7-8	TRBJ2-3	-	TRBD1	TGTGCCAGCAGCCTCGGGACAGGGATGGATACGCAGTATTTT	CASSLGTGMDTQYF
TRBV30	TRBJ2-5	once	-	TGTGCCTGGAGTGTAGGGGCCCCGGGTGGGGAGACCCAGTACTTC	CAWSVGAPGGETQYF
TRBV5-1	TRBJ2-3	many	-	TGCGCCAGCAGCTTGGGGGATACGCAGTATTTT	CASSLGDTQYF
TRBV19	TRBJ1-2	-	-	-	CASTSDRARGYTF
TRBV5-1	TRBJ2-4	-	TRBD2	TGCGCCAGCAGCCTTGGGGAGGGAGGTAGCGGGAGGGTGGTGGCCTTGGCCAAAAACATTCAGTACTTC	CASSLGEGGSGRVVALAKNIQYF
TRBV7-2	TRBJ2-5	-	-	TGTGCCAGCAGCTTAGTTGGGGTGACCCAGTACTTC	CASSLVGVTQYF
TRBV10-3	TRBJ2-7	-	-	TGTGCCATCAGCCCCCAGGGAAGCGAGCAGTACTTC	CAISPQGSEQYF
TRBV11-2	TRBJ2-7	-	-	TGTGCCAGCAGCTTAGAAATCGGGGTAGGCCCCGCGGGCAGTAACTTC	CASSLEIGVGPAGSNF
TRBV10-3	TRBJ1-1	-	-	TGTGCCATCAGTGAGTCGACAGACATGAACACTGAAGCTTTCTTT	CAISESTDMNTEAFF
TRBV7-3	TRBJ2-7	-	-	TGTGCCAGCAGCCAAGGGCACGGGTACTCCTACGAGCAGTACTTC	CASSQGHGYSYEQYF
TRBV5-1	TRBJ2-5	-	-	TGCGCCAGCAAGTCTGAGGGCCAAGTTCAAGAGACCCAGTACTTC	CASKSEGQVQETQYF
TRBV5-1	TRBJ2-3	-	-	TGCGCCAGCAGCTTGCCGCGGATTACAGATACGCAGTATTTT	CASSLPRITDTQYF
TRBV5-1	TRBJ1-1	-	-	TGCGCCAGCAGCTTGTTAGGACCCTCGAACACTGAAGCTTTCTTT	CASSLLGPSNTEAFF
TRBV5-1	TRBJ1-2	-	-	TGCGCCAGCAGCTCGACGACCGGTGGTTATGGCTACACCTTC	CASSSTTGGYGYTF
TRBV29-1	TRBJ2-1	-	TRBD2	TGCAGCGTGGCGGGCGGGAGGTCTCTTCAGGAGCAGTTCTTC	CSVAGGRSLQEQFF